This entry lists 28 T cell receptor beta chains sequenced from one sample in a study of blood T cells in healthy people across ages. Combining a sample-barcoded 5' primer with a J-beta primer mix, a second PCR ran for about 7 to 11 cycles. TCRdb re-called the 5' RACE reads with MiXCR, one entry per CDR3 protein. The sample lists around 990,000 distinct CDR3 sequences, approximately 25% occurring once. These data were likewise used in another study, on T cells of mothers and their children.

The source material was blood. The receptors originated from a girl aged 2-10 years in good health.

The chain carries TRBV5-1 and TRBJ1-4; no firm D call. V lost 4 bases and J 5 bases, leaving 12 bases between the germline ends. Germline CDR1 is SGHRS and CDR2 is YFSETQ. The CDR3 loop spans 14 amino acids. Written as DNA, the CDR3 is TGCGCCAGCAGCAAACAGAAAAGCAATGAAAAACTGTTTTTT. Translation: CASSKQKSNEKLFF.

Worth noting for this clonotype: One end of the junction is discordant with germline, which a read error may explain. This chain links TRBV9 with TRBJ1-6; D gene ambiguous. Germline assignment: CDR1 SGDLS and CDR2 YYNGEE. This CDR3 has 16 amino acids. This CDR3 reads CASSVAQVLYDSPLHF. CDR3 in DNA: TGTGCCAGCAGCGTAGCTCAGGTACTCTATGATTCACCCCTCCACTTT.

The V and J genes are TRBV12-3 or TRBV12-4 and TRBJ2-3, with no clear D. The V end was cut by 3 bases, the J end by 0 bases, with 7 bases between. The CDR3 is 14 residues long. In DNA, the CDR3 is TGTGCCAGCAGTTTTGCATTGAGCACAGATACGCAGTATTTT. Translating gives CASSFALSTDTQYF.

Details on this clonotype: A much larger clone is a single base away; this may be a read error. V usage is TRBV12-3 or TRBV12-4 and J usage is TRBJ2-7; no clear D gene. V dropped 2 bases and J dropped 7 bases, with 12 bases sitting between them. This CDR3 has 13 residues. The CDR3 bases are TGTGCCAGCAGTTTATATCTCGTCGAGGAGCAGTACTTC. Translating gives CASSLYLVEEQYF.

The chain recombines TRBV2 with TRBJ2-7; 12 nucleotides line up with TRBD2. CDR1 is SNHLY and CDR2 is FYNNEI in the germline V gene. The CDR3 is 14 amino acids. Trimming cost V 5 bases and J 4 bases; bases outside gene matches: 3. CDR3: CASSKTSGGYEQYF. The CDR3 coding sequence is TGTGCCAGCAGTAAGACTAGCGGGGGTTACGAGCAGTACTTC.

With respect to this clonotype: An end of the junction differs from the germline gene, which may be a read error. The chain carries TRBV6-4 and TRBJ2-1; weak D call: TRBD2 (6 bases). Germline V CDR1 and CDR2: MRHNA, SNTAGT. The CDR3 totals 15 residues. For the CDR3, the DNA is TGTCCCAGCAGTGATACGGGAGAGCCCTACAATGAGCAGTTCTTC. Its protein is CPSSDTGEPYNEQFF.

The rearrangement links TRBV4-3 to TRBJ1-3, with D perhaps TRBD1 (5 bases). Deletions cut 2 bases from V and 0 bases from J, with 14 bases between. The V gene's germline CDR1 is LGHNA and CDR2 YSLEER. The CDR3 spans 17 residues. The CDR3 spells CASSQPMGLRSGNTIYF. In nucleotides, the CDR3 is TGCGCCAGCAGCCAACCTATGGGACTGCGCTCTGGAAACACCATATATTTT.

The rearrangement joins TRBV7-9 to TRBJ2-5, with no clear D. The germline V gene has CDR1 SEHNR and CDR2 FQNEAQ (reference sequence). The length of the CDR3 is 14 residues. Trimming removed 2 bases at V and 2 bases at J, with 9 bases between. CDR3 loop: CASSLPDGQETQYF. The DNA of the CDR3 is TGTGCCAGCAGCTTACCTGACGGTCAAGAGACCCAGTACTTC.

The chain recombines TRBV27 with TRBJ2-1, with TRBD2 matching 7 bases. The J call may be wrong; the DNA end is better matched by TRBJ2-5. Germline CDR1 and CDR2: MNHEY and SMNVEV (reference sequence). The CDR3 has 14 residues. For the CDR3, the DNA is TGTGCCAGCAGTTTAGGGCGGGGGACGGAGACCCAGTACTTC. This translates into CASSLGRGTETQYF.

This chain uses TRBV19 with TRBJ1-6; D remains unclear. The CDR3 consists of 12 residues. V lost 5 bases to trimming and J lost 13 bases, with 12 bases between them. Per the germline V gene, CDR1 is LNHDA and CDR2 is SQIVND (reference sequence). CDR3 amino acids: CASSGGSRPLHF. As DNA, the CDR3 is TGTGCCAGTAGTGGCGGCAGTCGGCCCCTCCACTTT.

The rearrangement uses TRBV5-1 and TRBJ2-1; 11 nucleotides match TRBD2. J gave up 5 bases and V 2 bases, and 6 bases lay outside the gene matches. The germline gives CDR1 SGHRS, CDR2 YFSETQ. The CDR3 contains 16 residues. CDR3 in DNA: TGCGCCAGCAGCTTCAAGACTAGCGGGGCAAACAATGAGCAGTTCTTC. Protein sequence: CASSFKTSGANNEQFF.

The chain has TRBV7-2 and TRBJ1-2; the match to TRBD1 covers 7 bases. Germline V gives CDR1 SGHTA, CDR2 FQGNSA. The CDR3 length is 13 residues. V shed 6 bases and J 2 bases; nucleotides not matched to a gene: 3. As DNA, the CDR3 is TGTGCCAGCAGGGGACAGAACAACTATGGCTACACCTTC. Translated: CASRGQNNYGYTF.

The chain has TRBV20-1 and TRBJ2-5; D remains unclear. CDR1 is DFQATT, CDR2 SNEGSKA, per germline (reference sequence). The CDR3 runs to 13 residues. The V end lost 0 bases, the J end lost 7 bases, and 12 bases lay between the germline ends. CDR3 protein: CSARDPAIGTQYF. The CDR3 DNA reads TGCAGTGCTAGAGATCCCGCTATCGGGACCCAGTACTTC.

The V call is TRBV6-2 or TRBV6-3, the J call TRBJ1-5; unclear D gene. This CDR3 is 14 amino acids long. Germline V lookup: CDR1 MNHEY, CDR2 SVGEGT. V was pared by 4 bases and J by 6 bases, with 13 bases between. CDR3 coding DNA: TGTGCCAGCAGTTCCGCGGGCCCTCCTCAGCCCCAGCATTTT. Its translation: CASSSAGPPQPQHF.

The chain has TRBV7-9 and TRBJ1-2, with D unresolved. Trimming left V 5 bases short and J 5 bases short, with 18 bases between. Germline CDR1 SEHNR, CDR2 FQNEAQ (reference sequence). The CDR3 consists of 15 residues. The CDR3: CASSPLDWEEYGYTF. The DNA of the CDR3 is TGTGCCAGCAGCCCCCTGGACTGGGAAGAGTATGGCTACACCTTC.

J is TRBJ1-1 and V is TRBV5-1; unclear D gene. This CDR3 is 15 amino acids long. The germline V gene encodes CDR1 SGHRS and CDR2 YFSETQ. The V end was cut by 4 bases, the J end by 0 bases, with 13 bases between. For the CDR3, the DNA is TGCGCCAGCAGCGTACAGCCAGCCCTGAACACTGAAGCTTTCTTT. Translated: CASSVQPALNTEAFF.

V usage is TRBV4-1 and J usage is TRBJ2-6; D not certain. This CDR3 has 17 residues. Germline values: CDR1 MGHRA, CDR2 YSYEKL. Trimming took off 4 bases at V and 0 bases at J, with 13 bases between the two ends. The CDR3 DNA sequence: TGCGCCAGCAGCCCACTCGATCAGGCCTCTGGGGCCAACGTCCTGACTTTC. The encoded protein is CASSPLDQASGANVLTF.

The V call is TRBV27, the J call TRBJ1-2; TRBD1 is a possible D gene (5 bases). Trimming took 1 base from V and 2 from J, leaving 14 bases between them. Germline V lookup: CDR1 MNHEY, CDR2 SMNVEV (reference sequence). This CDR3 has 16 residues. This chain's CDR3 is CASSLFGRDQNYGYTF. In nucleotides, the CDR3 is TGTGCCAGCAGTTTATTTGGCAGGGACCAAAACTATGGCTACACCTTC.

This clonotype was counted only a few times. V gene TRBV5-1 combines with J gene TRBJ2-5; D is uncertain. The germline gives CDR1 SGHRS, CDR2 YFSETQ. V lost 4 bases and J 3 bases, leaving 10 bases between the germline ends. This CDR3 contains 13 residues. Written as DNA, the CDR3 is TGCGCCAGCAGCCTAGGCGAAGAAGAGACCCAGTACTTC. Translating it yields CASSLGEEETQYF.

This clonotype was observed a handful of times. The V call is TRBV7-3, the J call TRBJ1-1, with a possible D match to TRBD1 (5 bases). Germline V gene sequence: CDR1 SGHTA, CDR2 FQGTGA. Deletions cut 0 bases from V and 0 bases from J, with 8 bases between. This CDR3 contains 15 residues. CDR3 sequence reads: CASSLTRQMNTEAFF. DNA for the CDR3: TGTGCCAGCAGCTTAACGAGACAGATGAACACTGAAGCTTTCTTT.

This clonotype was counted only a few times. The chain joins TRBV9 to TRBJ2-7, with TRBD2 as a possible D gene (6 bases). Germline V lookup: CDR1 SGDLS, CDR2 YYNGEE. The CDR3 sequence is 13 residues long. V lost 3 bases, J lost 6 bases, and 13 bases lay in between. CDR3 nucleotides: TGTGCCAGCAGCGACCTGCGGGGAGGCGAGCAGTACTTC. It codes for CASSDLRGGEQYF. Full variable domain (rest looked up from reference TRBV9 and TRBJ2-7): DSGVTQTPKHLITATGQRVTLRCSPRSGDLSVYWYQQSLDQGLQFLIQYYNGEERAKGNILERFSAQQFPDLHSELNLSSLELGDSALYFCASSDLRGGEQYFGPGTRLTVT.

V usage is TRBV4-1 and J usage is TRBJ2-5, with a weak D call TRBD1 (5 bases). The length of the CDR3 is 12 residues. Germline CDR1 MGHRA, CDR2 YSYEKL. V dropped 3 bases and J dropped 5 bases, with 7 bases sitting between them. CDR3 loop: CASSHAGETQYF. As DNA, the CDR3 is TGCGCCAGCAGCCATGCAGGGGAGACCCAGTACTTC.

The CDR3 nucleotides read TGCAGTGCTAGAGATGGACTATTGAGAGCGGGGTACAATGAGCAGTTCTTC. This encodes CSARDGLLRAGYNEQFF. This rearrangement joins TRBV20-1 to TRBJ2-5; 7 bases are a match to TRBD2. With the DNA end fitting TRBJ2-1 better, the J assignment may be wrong. The CDR3 is 17 amino acids. CDR1 is DFQATT and CDR2 is SNEGSKA in the germline V gene (reference sequence).

This chain links TRBV19 with TRBJ2-1; 8 nucleotides align to TRBD2. This CDR3 contains 16 residues. With V trimmed by 7 bases and J by 1 base, 9 bases remained unmatched. Looked up from germline, CDR1 is LNHDA and CDR2 is SQIVND (reference sequence). For the CDR3, the DNA is TGTGCCAGTACCAGGGTCGGGGGGGTTTCCTACAATGAGCAGTTCTTC. It yields the protein CASTRVGGVSYNEQFF.

The gene calls are TRBV7-8 and TRBJ2-1; 12 bases agree with TRBD2. Unmatched junction bases numbered 7, after V lost 4 bases and J lost 0 bases. The germline CDR1 and CDR2 sequences are SGHVS and FQNEAQ. The CDR3 runs to 18 residues. The CDR3 is CASSSGLAGESSYNEQFF. The CDR3 DNA reads TGTGCCAGCAGCTCGGGACTAGCGGGTGAGAGCTCCTACAATGAGCAGTTCTTC.

This rearrangement joins TRBV11-2 to TRBJ1-1; unclear D gene. Per the germline V gene, CDR1 is SGHAT and CDR2 is FQNNGV. CDR3 length: 13 amino acids. The V and J ends lost 0 bases and 5 bases respectively, with 7 bases between them. The CDR3 nucleotides are TGTGCCAGCAGCTTAGAGGCTATTACTGAAGCTTTCTTT. As protein: CASSLEAITEAFF.

This chain joins TRBV5-1 and TRBJ2-2; D remains ambiguous. The ends were cut back, 4 bases at V and 5 bases at J, with 12 bases in the middle. The CDR3 length is 14 residues. CDR1 and CDR2 (germline): SGHRS, YFSETQ. As DNA, the CDR3 is TGCGCCAGCAGCCTAGACCAACTAACCGGGGAGCTGTTTTTT. Translated, it gives CASSLDQLTGELFF.

The chain is built from TRBV27 and TRBJ2-7, with D perhaps assigned TRBD1 or TRBD2 (5 bases each). Germline V gives CDR1 MNHEY, CDR2 SMNVEV (reference sequence). This CDR3 has 14 amino acids. Trimming shortened V by 6 bases and J by 2 bases, and 14 bases separated the two germline ends. The chain's CDR3 is CASSWDAFAYEQYF. The CDR3 coding sequence is TGTGCCAGCAGCTGGGACGCCTTCGCCTACGAGCAGTACTTC.